These 21 T cell receptor beta chains share one sample of origin, sequenced in a study of blood T cell repertoires in COVID-19. The repertoire was sequenced with immunoSEQ multiplex PCR; TCRdb's copy has only in-frame clones and lacks some. The table records fewer than 130,000 clones, 80% to 90% of them present only once. The specimen was peripheral blood. The source of these receptors is a woman at least 80 years old with acute or convalescent COVID-19.

The chain has TRBV11-2 and TRBJ1-4, with a tentative D call TRBD1 (5 bases). The V end lost 5 bases, the J end lost 8 bases, and 18 bases lay between the germline ends. Germline V gives CDR1 SGHAT, CDR2 FQNNGV. CDR3 length: 15 amino acids. CDR3 loop: CASSLLFRVGEKLFF. The CDR3 coding sequence is TGTGCCAGCAGCCTCCTCTTCAGGGTGGGCGAAAAACTGTTTTTT.

The chain is built from TRBV7-8 and TRBJ1-5; 8 nucleotides match TRBD1. Per the germline V gene, CDR1 is SGHVS and CDR2 is FQNEAQ. CDR3 length: 16 amino acids. V lost 7 bases, J lost 5 bases, and 13 bases stayed unmatched. As DNA, the CDR3 is TGTGCCAGCACCAGGGATATGGACAGGGCGCATCAGCCCCAGCATTTT. Translating it yields CASTRDMDRAHQPQHF.

The chain uses TRBV7-9 and TRBJ2-1; no definite D call. Germline CDR1 is SEHNR and CDR2 is FQNEAQ (reference sequence). The CDR3 covers 12 residues. Trimming removed 5 bases from V and 9 bases from J, with 11 bases in between. CDR3 amino acids: CASSPVGFEQFF. For the CDR3, the DNA is TGTGCCAGCAGCCCGGTCGGGTTTGAGCAGTTCTTC.

The V and J genes are TRBV7-3 and TRBJ2-2; maybe TRBD2 (5 bases). Per germline, CDR1 SGHTA and CDR2 FQGTGA. This CDR3 comprises 17 residues. V shed 4 bases and J shed 0 bases, with 15 bases lying between them. The CDR3 DNA sequence: TGTGCCAGCAGCTCACTAGACACGATCGCGAACACCGGGGAGCTGTTTTTT. This codes for CASSSLDTIANTGELFF.

The V gene is TRBV7-8, the J gene TRBJ1-5; TRBD1 is a possible D gene (6 bases). Germline V gene data show CDR1 as SGHVS and CDR2 as FQNEAQ. The V and J ends lost 1 base and 7 bases respectively, with 11 bases between them. CDR3 length: 14 residues. The CDR3 region is CASSLEGGDQPQHF. The DNA for the CDR3 is TGTGCCAGCAGCTTAGAGGGGGGGGACCAGCCCCAGCATTTT. Supplemented by reference TRBV7-8 and TRBJ1-5, the full variable domain reads GAGVSQSPRYKVAKRGQDVALRCDPISGHVSLFWYQQALGQGPEFLTYFQNEAQLDKSGLPSDRFFAERPEGSVSTLKIQRTQQEDSAVYLCASSLEGGDQPQHFGDGTRLSIL.

The chain has TRBV6-5 and TRBJ1-2; D ambiguous. The V gene's germline CDR1 is MNHEY and CDR2 SVGAGI. CDR3 length: 13 amino acids. Trimming shortened V by 6 bases and J by 4 bases, and 12 bases separated the two germline ends. CDR3 loop: CASRVEGSYGYTF. As DNA, the CDR3 is TGTGCCAGCAGAGTCGAGGGCAGCTATGGCTACACCTTC.

This clone was recorded a few times. The V gene is TRBV11-2, the J gene TRBJ1-2; 9 bases match TRBD1. CDR1 and CDR2 (germline): SGHAT, FQNNGV. The CDR3 is 16 amino acids. V gave up 5 bases and J gave up 2 bases; unmatched junction bases: 9. CDR3 coding DNA: TGTGCCAGCAGCGCGCTTTTTGGACAGGGGAACTATGGCTACACCTTC. Its protein is CASSALFGQGNYGYTF.

This clone was seen only once. This rearrangement joins TRBV11-1 to TRBJ2-4; 9 bases map to TRBD2. The V gene end was trimmed by 5 bases and the J gene end by 3 bases; junction bases not matched to a gene: 8. CDR3 length equals 16 residues. CDR1 SGHAT and CDR2 FQDESV come from the germline V gene (reference sequence). The CDR3: CASSPRAGGVKNIQYF. In DNA form, the CDR3 reads TGTGCCAGCAGCCCTAGAGCGGGGGGCGTCAAAAACATTCAGTACTTC.

This chain uses TRBV11-2 with TRBJ2-7; TRBD2 might be the D (7 bases). CDR1 and CDR2 (germline): SGHAT, FQNNGV. V gave up 7 bases and J gave up 2 bases, with 21 bases separating them. CDR3 length: 16 amino acids. This CDR3 reads CASTRTSPGDTYEQYF. CDR3 nucleotide sequence: TGTGCCAGCACCCGGACTAGTCCGGGGGACACCTACGAGCAGTACTTC.

This clone occurred a few times. This chain joins TRBV14 and TRBJ1-3; D gene uncertain. This CDR3 is 15 amino acids long. V was trimmed by 1 base and J by 0 bases, leaving 7 bases between them. Germline V lookup: CDR1 SGHDN, CDR2 FVKESK. The CDR3 reads CASSQVRDSGNTIYF. The CDR3 DNA reads TGTGCCAGCAGCCAAGTCCGGGACTCTGGAAACACCATATATTTT.

The CDR3 nucleotides read TGTGCCAGTAGTCAGGGGCGTGTTGGCTACACCTTC. Protein sequence: CASSQGRVGYTF. The chain joins TRBV19 to TRBJ1-2, with D possibly TRBD1 on 6 matching bases. Trimming removed 5 bases from V and 7 bases from J, with 11 bases in between. CDR3 length: 12 amino acids. Germline values: CDR1 LNHDA, CDR2 SQIVND (reference sequence).

The chain couples TRBV5-1 to TRBJ1-1; the match to TRBD1 covers 7 bases. V lost 7 bases to trimming and J lost 1 base; unmatched junction nucleotides: 4. The CDR3 covers 13 residues. Germline CDR1 SGHRS, CDR2 YFSETQ. The CDR3 sequence: CASRGQENTEAFF. CDR3 DNA sequence: TGCGCCAGCCGAGGACAGGAGAACACTGAAGCTTTCTTT.

The rearrangement links TRBV7-8 to TRBJ2-5; TRBD2 is a possible D gene (5 bases). This CDR3 contains 14 residues. Between the trimmed V and J ends, which lost 5 bases and 7 bases, there was a span of 17 bases. CDR1 and CDR2 (germline): SGHVS, FQNEAQ. The CDR3 nucleotides read TGTGCCAGCAGCCTTGGTGGTCTTCTAGCGACCCAGTACTTC. Its translation is CASSLGGLLATQYF.

The rearrangement joins TRBV5-5 to TRBJ2-3; 8 bases are shared with TRBD1. Germline-derived CDR1 and CDR2 are SGHKS and YYEKEE (reference sequence). The CDR3 length is 16 residues. V dropped 3 bases and J dropped 4; count of bases not matched to a gene: 10. The CDR3 sequence: CASSSPDRGTSDTQYF. The DNA for the CDR3 is TGTGCCAGCAGCTCGCCTGACAGGGGAACTTCAGATACGCAGTATTTT.

This clone was seen once. This chain joins TRBV7-2 and TRBJ2-3; unclear D gene. Deletions cut 6 bases from V and 0 bases from J, with 10 bases between. The CDR3 is 14 amino acids. Germline CDR1 SGHTA, CDR2 FQGNSA. CDR3 in amino acids: CASRLLQSTDTQYF. The CDR3 DNA reads TGTGCCAGCAGGCTGCTCCAGAGCACAGATACGCAGTATTTT.

CDR3 amino acids: CATSDPLLGGAGELFF. The CDR3 DNA follows: TGTGCCACCAGTGACCCATTACTAGGGGGGGCCGGGGAGCTGTTTTTT. The chain combines TRBV24-1 with TRBJ2-2; D is possibly TRBD2 (7 bases). The CDR3 consists of 16 residues. CDR1 and CDR2 from the germline V gene are KGHDR and SFDVKD. V was clipped by 4 bases and J by 6 bases, with 17 bases between them.

The rearrangement joins TRBV18 to TRBJ1-1; a possible D gene is TRBD1 (5 bases). The CDR3 loop spans 14 amino acids. Looked up from germline, CDR1 is KGHSH and CDR2 is LQKENI. Trimming removed 7 bases from V and 3 bases from J, with 15 bases in between. The chain's CDR3 is CASYASRVHTEAFF. The CDR3 DNA follows: TGTGCCAGCTACGCAAGCAGGGTGCACACTGAAGCTTTCTTT.

This clone was picked up one time. The genes are TRBV4-1 and TRBJ1-4, with 7 bases fitting TRBD1. The germline CDR1 and CDR2 sequences are MGHRA and YSYEKL. This CDR3 comprises 16 residues. The J segment lost 0 bases and the V segment lost 4 bases, leaving 5 bases of the junction unmatched. The DNA for the CDR3 is TGCGCCAGCAGCCCACGACAGGGTTCAACTAATGAAAAACTGTTTTTT. Translation: CASSPRQGSTNEKLFF.

The chain is built from TRBV30 and TRBJ2-4; 7 bases are a match to TRBD2. V shed 0 bases, J shed 4 bases, and the junction held 3 bases outside the gene matches. Germline lookup yields CDR1 GTSNPN and CDR2 SVGIG (reference sequence). This CDR3 comprises 14 residues. CDR3 protein: CAWSVVGGKNIQYF. As DNA, the CDR3 is TGTGCCTGGAGTGTAGTGGGAGGGAAAAACATTCAGTACTTC.

The V and J genes are TRBV27 and TRBJ1-1; TRBD1 agrees at 7 bases. With V trimmed by 5 bases and J by 3 bases, 9 bases remained unmatched. Germline lookup yields CDR1 MNHEY and CDR2 SMNVEV (reference sequence). The CDR3 consists of 15 residues. The CDR3 loop reads CASSLRDSFYTEAFF. DNA of the CDR3: TGTGCCAGCAGTCTACGGGACAGTTTCTACACTGAAGCTTTCTTT.

The chain has TRBV2 and TRBJ1-4; 7 bases are a match to TRBD1. Germline V gene data show CDR1 as SNHLY and CDR2 as FYNNEI. The length of the CDR3 is 14 residues. The V segment lost 7 bases and the J segment 0 bases; nucleotides outside the gene matches: 2. CDR3 bases: TGTGCCAGCAACACAGGGGCAACTAATGAAAAACTGTTTTTT. This gives the protein CASNTGATNEKLFF.